This entry lists 8 T cell receptor beta chains sequenced from one sample in a study of technical replicates of blood from four donors. TCRdb's table, derived via immunoSEQ multiplex PCR, lists solely in-frame clones and lacks some. The sample holds tens of thousands of clones, about 93% seen once. The material sequenced was T cells isolated from PBMCs. These receptors were collected from a human donor in good health.

The V call is TRBV7-9, the J call TRBJ1-5, with a possible D match to TRBD1 (5 bases). The CDR3 contains 15 residues. Germline loops: CDR1 SEHNR, CDR2 FQNEAQ (reference sequence). Trimming cost V 1 base and J 6 bases, with 13 bases left between them. CDR3: CASSLVGTDSQPQHF. DNA for the CDR3: TGTGCCAGCAGCTTAGTAGGCACAGACAGTCAGCCCCAGCATTTT.

V gene TRBV4-1 combines with J gene TRBJ2-5; TRBD1 agrees at 7 bases. In germline, CDR1 is MGHRA, CDR2 YSYEKL. The ends lost 5 bases at V and 5 bases at J; junction bases unmatched: 8. CDR3 length equals 14 residues. CDR3 sequence: CASSGRQGPETQYF. The CDR3 DNA sequence: TGCGCCAGCAGCGGACGACAGGGACCCGAGACCCAGTACTTC.

The DNA for the CDR3 is TGTGCCAGTCGCCTTCGGGACAACCAATACTCCTACAATGAGCAGTTCTTC. This sequence encodes CASRLRDNQYSYNEQFF. The genes are TRBV19 and TRBJ2-1; a possible D gene is TRBD1 (6 bases). V lost 8 bases, J lost 0 bases, and 20 bases lay in between. Germline CDR1 reads LNHDA; CDR2 reads SQIVND (reference sequence). This CDR3 comprises 17 residues. The whole variable domain, remainder taken from reference TRBV19 and TRBJ2-1, is DGGITQSPKYLFRKEGQNVTLSCEQNLNHDAMYWYRQDPGQGLRLIYYSQIVNDFQKGDIAEGYSVSREKKESFPLTVTSAQKNPTAFYLCASRLRDNQYSYNEQFFGPGTRLTVL.

The chain carries TRBV6-1 and TRBJ2-7; D is uncertain. Germline CDR1 MNHNS, CDR2 SASEGT. Deletions cut 1 base from V and 0 bases from J, with 10 bases between. CDR3 size: 15 residues. The CDR3 coding sequence is TGTGCCAGCAGTGAAGTCGGTCCGAGCTCCTACGAGCAGTACTTC. Translation: CASSEVGPSSYEQYF.

This clone was seen a few times. The chain uses TRBV2 and TRBJ1-1; D gene unclear. V lost 6 bases and J lost 6, with 8 bases in between. The CDR3 totals 11 residues. Germline lookup yields CDR1 SNHLY and CDR2 FYNNEI. This chain's CDR3 is CASSTAAEAFF. As DNA, the CDR3 is TGTGCCAGCAGCACCGCGGCTGAAGCTTTCTTT.

The rearrangement joins TRBV19 to TRBJ1-5; weak D call: TRBD1 (5 bases). The ends were cut back, 7 bases at V and 6 bases at J, with 13 bases in the middle. The CDR3 is made up of 13 amino acids. Looked up from germline, CDR1 is LNHDA and CDR2 is SQIVND (reference sequence). CDR3 sequence (DNA): TGTGCCAGTAAGATCGGGGGTAGTCAGCCCCAGCATTTT. Translation: CASKIGGSQPQHF.

The chain combines TRBV9 with TRBJ2-1, with 14 positions matching TRBD2. The CDR3 is 16 residues long. Germline V gives CDR1 SGDLS, CDR2 YYNGEE. The V and J ends lost 1 base and 4 bases, in that order; junction bases with no gene match: 1. The CDR3 nucleotides read TGTGCCAGCAGCGTAAGGACTAGCGGGAGGTACAATGAGCAGTTCTTC. The encoded protein is CASSVRTSGRYNEQFF.

The chain joins TRBV5-8 to TRBJ1-1, with TRBD1 identical over 9 bases. The CDR3 runs 15 residues. Losses at the gene ends were 3 bases for V and 3 bases for J; bases not matched to a gene: 6. The germline V gene encodes CDR1 SGHTS and CDR2 YDEGEE. In DNA, the CDR3 is TGTGCCAGCAGCTCCGGGACAGGGTTATACACTGAAGCTTTCTTT. It yields the protein CASSSGTGLYTEAFF.